One sample yielded the 28 T cell receptor beta chains listed below, sequenced in a study of T-cell reconstitution after alpha-beta-depleted transplantation in children. Unique molecular identifiers were used in preparing the TCRbeta library. A single record per CDR3 protein comes from TCRdb applying MiXCR to the PCR reads. The data contain nearly 9,500 distinct CDR3 sequences, around 14% of them seen just once; the ten biggest clones take up less than 70%. Sample: PBMCs, mostly from graft donor cells, taken 60 days after TCRalphabeta/CD19-depleted stem cell transplant. The source is a male patient between 5 and 17 years old who had a stem cell transplant for acute lymphoblastic leukemia, so the T cells may come from the graft donor.

The rearrangement links TRBV10-2 to TRBJ2-3, with D tentatively TRBD1 (7 bases). This CDR3 has 14 amino acids. Between the trimmed V and J ends, which lost 7 bases and 4 bases, there was a span of 15 bases. From germline, CDR1 is WSHSY and CDR2 SAAADI. The DNA for the CDR3 is TGCGCCAGCATGACAGGGAGGATTCCAGATACGCAGTATTTT. Its translation is CASMTGRIPDTQYF.

With regard to this clonotype: Sequence at one end of the junction differs from germline and may be a read error. V usage is TRBV30 and J usage is TRBJ1-2; D is perhaps TRBD1 (5 bases). The CDR3 sequence is 11 residues long. The germline V gene has CDR1 GTSNPN and CDR2 SVGIG (reference sequence). This CDR3 is CAWSGGGGYPF. The CDR3 coding sequence is TGTGCCTGGAGTGGGGGGGGAGGCTACCCCTTC.

This clonotype was picked up many times. The chain uses TRBV12-3 or TRBV12-4 and TRBJ1-5; D is ambiguous. The CDR3 sequence is 14 residues long. V lost 3 bases to trimming and J lost 0 bases, with 6 bases between them. The CDR3: CASSFGLSNQPQHF. The CDR3 region has the DNA TGTGCCAGCAGTTTTGGCCTTAGCAATCAGCCCCAGCATTTT.

CDR3 nucleotide sequence: TGTGCCAGCTCACCACCGACGGGCCGAGAGACCCAGTACTTC. This translates into CASSPPTGRETQYF. The chain joins TRBV18 to TRBJ2-5; D is ambiguous. The CDR3 totals 14 residues. Germline lookup yields CDR1 KGHSH and CDR2 LQKENI. V was trimmed by 0 bases and J by 4 bases, leaving 9 bases between them.

About this clonotype: This may be a read error, as it is one base from a much larger clone. CDR3 DNA: TGTGCCAGCAGCTCACGGGGTTGGGGGTGTGGTTTTTTCGGGGAGACCCAGTACTTC. It specifies CASSSRGWGCGFFGETQYF. V is TRBV11-2 and J is TRBJ2-5; D may be TRBD1 or TRBD2 (5 bases each). The CDR3 is 19 residues long. Germline CDR1 is SGHAT and CDR2 is FQNNGV. V lost 4 bases and J lost 5, with 29 bases in between.

This clonotype has a count of ten or more. J is TRBJ2-1 and V is TRBV5-4; perhaps TRBD2 as D (6 bases). V lost 4 bases and J lost 5, with 19 bases in between. The CDR3 contains 16 residues. The germline V gene has CDR1 SGHNT and CDR2 YYREEE (reference sequence). CDR3 DNA: TGTGCCAGCAGCCCTAAGTCGCCGGGGGAAAACAATGAGCAGTTCTTC. Its translation: CASSPKSPGENNEQFF.

This clonotype was picked up many times. The chain links TRBV7-6 to TRBJ1-4; 9 bases agree with TRBD1. Trimming took 5 bases from V and 6 from J; bases not matched to a gene: 7. CDR1 and CDR2 (germline): SGHVS, FNYEAQ. This CDR3 spans 15 amino acids. The CDR3 is CASSLTTGGHEKLFF. For the CDR3, the DNA is TGTGCCAGCAGCCTGACGACAGGGGGTCATGAAAAACTGTTTTTT.

This clonotype has a count of ten or more. The chain recombines TRBV18 with TRBJ1-1; D is uncertain. The CDR3 has 14 residues. Germline assignment: CDR1 KGHSH and CDR2 LQKENI. The V and J ends lost 5 bases and 0 bases respectively, with 10 bases between them. CDR3 DNA sequence: TGTGCCAGCTCAATCAGGAGGTTGAACACTGAAGCTTTCTTT. It yields the protein CASSIRRLNTEAFF.

This clonotype was counted at least ten times. V and J are TRBV7-2 and TRBJ1-5; tentatively, D is TRBD1 (5 bases). CDR1 is SGHTA, CDR2 FQGNSA, per germline. The V and J ends lost 4 bases and 9 bases respectively, with 13 bases between them. This CDR3 is 13 amino acids long. Here the CDR3 DNA reads TGTGCCAGCAGCTCCACCCAGGGCGGGCCCCAGCATTTT. Its protein product is CASSSTQGGPQHF.

This clonotype was counted many times. CDR3 in amino acids: CASSPRDTTSYEQYF. The DNA for the CDR3 is TGTGCCAGCAGCCCCCGAGACACCACTTCCTACGAGCAGTACTTC. The chain combines TRBV9 with TRBJ2-7; D ambiguous. The CDR3 runs 15 residues. Germline V gene sequence: CDR1 SGDLS, CDR2 YYNGEE. Trimming took 4 bases from V and 1 from J, leaving 15 bases between them.

The chain links TRBV6-1 to TRBJ2-3; unclear D gene. The V end lost 6 bases, the J end lost 6 bases, and 16 bases lay between the germline ends. Germline V lookup: CDR1 MNHNS, CDR2 SASEGT. This CDR3 contains 14 residues. The CDR3 coding sequence is TGTGCCAGCAGCTCTGTCAGGTCCAGGGATACGCAGTATTTT. Translated: CASSSVRSRDTQYF.

This clonotype was recorded many times. V usage is TRBV13 and J usage is TRBJ2-3; 7 nucleotides match TRBD1. The trim removed 2 bases at V and 3 bases at J, leaving 8 bases unmatched. Germline CDR1 reads PRHDT; CDR2 reads FYEKMQ (reference sequence). The CDR3 has 16 amino acids. In DNA form, the CDR3 reads TGTGCCAGCAGCTTACAAACGAGGGGGCTAACAGATACGCAGTATTTT. Amino acid sequence: CASSLQTRGLTDTQYF.

The V call is TRBV5-6, the J call TRBJ1-2; the D gene is possibly TRBD1 (5 bases). The germline V gene encodes CDR1 SGHDT and CDR2 YYEEEE. This CDR3 has 13 amino acids. V lost 3 bases and J 5 bases, leaving 11 bases between the germline ends. CDR3 residues: CASSSGLLYGYTF. Here the CDR3 DNA reads TGTGCCAGCAGCTCGGGGCTCCTATATGGCTACACCTTC. Full variable domain (missing parts from reference TRBV5-6 and TRBJ1-2): DAGVTQSPTHLIKTRGQQVTLRCSPKSGHDTVSWYQQALGQGPQFIFQYYEEEERQRGNFPDRFSGHQFPNYSSELNVNALLLGDSALYLCASSSGLLYGYTFGSGTRLTVV.

This clonotype rates as medium-sized. The gene calls are TRBV20-1 and TRBJ2-3; tentatively, D is TRBD1 or TRBD2 (6 bases each). The CDR3 is 12 residues long. Germline V gene lookup returns CDR1 DFQATT and CDR2 SNEGSKA (reference sequence). In nucleotides, the CDR3 is TGCTCTAGGGGGACTAGCACAGATACGCAGTATTTT. It specifies CSRGTSTDTQYF.

The chain recombines TRBV18 with TRBJ2-7; 7 nucleotides line up with TRBD1. The V gene's germline CDR1 is KGHSH and CDR2 LQKENI. The J segment lost 3 bases and the V segment lost 6 bases, leaving 8 bases of the junction unmatched. The CDR3 runs 14 residues. CDR3 in DNA: TGTGCCAGCTCCCGGGGACAGAGTTTCTACGAGCAGTACTTC. The encoded protein is CASSRGQSFYEQYF.

This clonotype was recorded many times. This chain joins TRBV7-2 and TRBJ1-1; weak D call: TRBD1 (6 bases). Per germline, CDR1 SGHTA and CDR2 FQGNSA. The CDR3 has 15 amino acids. V shed 3 bases and J shed 1 base, with 12 bases lying between them. The CDR3 sequence: CASSFSAQGNTEAFF. As DNA, the CDR3 is TGTGCCAGCAGCTTTTCCGCACAGGGGAACACTGAAGCTTTCTTT.

This clonotype was counted at least ten times. The chain employs TRBV19 and TRBJ1-5, with unresolved D. The ends were cut back, 1 base at V and 4 bases at J, with 8 bases in the middle. CDR1 and CDR2 (germline): LNHDA, SQIVND (reference sequence). The CDR3 is 14 amino acids. The CDR3 sequence: CASSIVAGNQPQHF. The CDR3 coding sequence is TGTGCCAGTAGTATAGTGGCGGGTAATCAGCCCCAGCATTTT.

This clonotype was counted ten times or more. The chain carries TRBV7-8 and TRBJ1-5; no definite D call. V lost 8 bases, J lost 3 bases, and 14 bases lay in between. CDR3 size: 14 residues. The germline CDR1 and CDR2 sequences are SGHVS and FQNEAQ. CDR3 loop: CASWEANINQPQHF. The CDR3 DNA sequence: TGTGCCAGCTGGGAGGCCAATATCAATCAGCCCCAGCATTTT.

This clonotype was seen only a few times. This chain connects TRBV6-2 or TRBV6-3 to TRBJ1-1, with 12 nucleotides matching TRBD1. The CDR3 totals 16 residues. CDR1 and CDR2 (germline): MNHEY, SVGEGT. V trimming: 6 bases; J trimming: 5 bases; junction bases outside the gene matches: 10. The CDR3 region is CASREGGQGALTEAFF. The CDR3 bases are TGTGCCAGCAGGGAAGGGGGACAGGGGGCGCTGACTGAAGCTTTCTTT.

This clonotype came up many times. This sequence joins TRBV5-6 and TRBJ2-7; D might be TRBD2 (6 bases). The germline CDR1 and CDR2 sequences are SGHDT and YYEEEE. V lost 4 bases and J 2 bases, leaving 7 bases between the germline ends. This CDR3 is built from 12 residues. The CDR3 nucleotides are TGTGCCAGCAGCATAGCGGCCTACGAGCAGTACTTC. Its translation: CASSIAAYEQYF.

This clonotype was seen ten or more times. The chain carries TRBV27 and TRBJ2-1; 11 positions match TRBD2. Germline V gene sequence: CDR1 MNHEY, CDR2 SMNVEV (reference sequence). The CDR3 runs 17 residues. V was pared by 8 bases and J by 2 bases, with 11 bases of the junction left unmatched. In DNA form, the CDR3 reads TGTGCCAGCCCTACATCCCGACTAGCGGGGACCTACAATGAGCAGTTCTTC. This codes for CASPTSRLAGTYNEQFF.

This clonotype has at least ten counts. The chain employs TRBV20-1 and TRBJ2-7; 7 nucleotides agree with TRBD1. V shed 6 bases, J shed 2 bases, and the junction held 10 bases outside the gene matches. The CDR3 extends over 14 amino acids. Germline V gene lookup returns CDR1 DFQATT and CDR2 SNEGSKA (reference sequence). CDR3 residues: CSATPGTVTYEQYF. The DNA for the CDR3 is TGCAGTGCCACCCCCGGGACAGTGACCTACGAGCAGTACTTC.

This clonotype was observed at least ten times. This chain links TRBV19 with TRBJ1-1, with a weak D call TRBD1 (5 bases). The CDR3 length is 14 residues. V lost 7 bases and J 5 bases, leaving 17 bases between the germline ends. Germline V gives CDR1 LNHDA, CDR2 SQIVND (reference sequence). CDR3 region: CASNGGAGRTEAFF. In DNA form, the CDR3 reads TGTGCCAGTAATGGAGGGGCAGGAAGGACTGAAGCTTTCTTT.

This clonotype was seen ten or more times. CDR3 bases: TGTGCCAGCTCACCCAAGCGGGATGGCGAGCAGTACTTC. It specifies CASSPKRDGEQYF. This sequence joins TRBV18 and TRBJ2-7, with TRBD2 identical over 7 bases. Trimming at V came to 3 bases and at J to 6 bases, leaving 5 bases not matched to a gene. This CDR3 spans 13 amino acids. Germline V gene lookup returns CDR1 KGHSH and CDR2 LQKENI.

This clonotype appeared many times. V is TRBV13 and J is TRBJ2-3; 8 nucleotides align to TRBD2. Germline V gene sequence: CDR1 PRHDT, CDR2 FYEKMQ (reference sequence). V trimming: 0 bases; J trimming: 4 bases; junction bases outside the gene matches: 3. The length of the CDR3 is 15 residues. Here the CDR3 reads CASSLGAGGADTQYF. The CDR3 DNA is TGTGCCAGCAGCTTAGGCGCGGGAGGCGCAGATACGCAGTATTTT.

This clonotype was recorded at least ten times. V is TRBV7-9 and J is TRBJ1-2; D unclear. This CDR3 is built from 11 residues. V was clipped by 5 bases and J by 5 bases, with 6 bases between them. From germline, CDR1 is SEHNR and CDR2 FQNEAQ (reference sequence). CDR3 coding DNA: TGTGCCAGCAGCACCACGTATGGCTACACCTTC. This sequence encodes CASSTTYGYTF.

This clonotype was seen only a few times. The chain has TRBV5-1 and TRBJ2-7; 9 bases line up with TRBD2. CDR1 SGHRS and CDR2 YFSETQ come from the germline V gene. With 4 bases clipped from V and 5 bases from J, the junction kept 10 bases outside the gene matches. CDR3 length equals 15 residues. DNA for the CDR3: TGCGCCAGCAGCCGAATAGCGGGGGAGGTCCACGAGCAGTACTTC. Its protein product is CASSRIAGEVHEQYF.

This clonotype was counted ten times or more. The J gene is TRBJ2-7, the V gene TRBV6-2 or TRBV6-3, with 11 nucleotides matching TRBD1. V dropped 1 base and J dropped 3; count of bases not matched to a gene: 8. Germline assignment: CDR1 MNHEY and CDR2 SVGEGT. The CDR3 is 17 residues long. CDR3 in amino acids: CASSYWTGTGGHYEQYF. In DNA form, the CDR3 reads TGTGCCAGCAGTTACTGGACAGGGACAGGGGGGCACTACGAGCAGTACTTC.